The 15 T cell receptor beta chains below come from one sample, sequenced in a study of spatial heterogeneity in lung cancer. The time point: sample taken at primary tumor resection. One entry per CDR3 protein, called by TCRdb with MiXCR from the 5' RACE reads. The table records roughly 80,000 distinct CDR3 sequences, approximately 8% of them present only once. The sequenced sample was PBMCs, obtained at surgery. The source of these receptors is a male donor with early-stage non-small cell lung cancer.

This clonotype was seen more than once but under ten times. The chain combines TRBV29-1 with TRBJ1-2, with 8 bases lining up with TRBD1. The length of the CDR3 is 15 residues. V trimming: 4 bases; J trimming: 3 bases; junction bases outside the gene matches: 10. CDR1 and CDR2 (germline): SQVTM, ANQGSEA. The CDR3 reads CSVGESGGLYYGYTF. For the CDR3, the DNA is TGCAGCGTTGGAGAATCAGGGGGCCTTTACTATGGCTACACCTTC.

J is TRBJ2-7 and V is TRBV6-2 or TRBV6-3; no clear D. The ends were cut back, 6 bases at V and 1 base at J, with 13 bases in the middle. The germline V gene encodes CDR1 MNHEY and CDR2 SVGEGT. The CDR3 is 14 residues long. DNA of the CDR3: TGTGCCAGCAGCCACTTAAGCCGGTCCTACGAGCAGTACTTC. Protein product: CASSHLSRSYEQYF.

This clonotype has ten or more counts. This chain joins TRBV29-1 and TRBJ2-5; D gene unclear. The CDR3 totals 13 residues. Germline values: CDR1 SQVTM, CDR2 ANQGSEA. Trimming shortened V by 1 base and J by 5 bases, and 11 bases separated the two germline ends. The CDR3 loop is CSVEASRTETQYF. CDR3 DNA: TGCAGCGTTGAAGCTTCTCGAACGGAGACCCAGTACTTC.

This chain uses TRBV23-1 with TRBJ2-7; D is possibly TRBD2 (6 bases). TRBV23-1 is an ORF for which the function is uncertain. V gave up 7 bases and J gave up 1 base, with 26 bases separating them. The CDR3 spans 18 residues. CDR3 sequence: CASTPLGGTQRVSYEQYF. Written as DNA, the CDR3 is TGCGCCAGCACTCCTCTGGGAGGTACCCAAAGGGTATCCTACGAGCAGTACTTC.

This clonotype was recorded at least ten times. V usage is TRBV3-1 and J usage is TRBJ2-1; possible D gene TRBD1, 6 bases. Trimming cost V 0 bases and J 7 bases, with 10 bases left between them. CDR3 length: 14 amino acids. Germline-derived CDR1 and CDR2 are LGHDT and YNNKEL (reference sequence). The DNA for the CDR3 is TGTGCCAGCAGCCAAGATGGGGGCGCGAATGAGCAGTTCTTC. It codes for CASSQDGGANEQFF.

The CDR3 is CASAFAGVRTEAFF. Written as DNA, the CDR3 is TGTGCCAGCGCCTTTGCGGGGGTTCGGACTGAAGCTTTCTTT. The rearrangement links TRBV27 to TRBJ1-1; D perhaps matches TRBD1 (5 bases). Per the germline V gene, CDR1 is MNHEY and CDR2 is SMNVEV (reference sequence). Trimming took off 8 bases at V and 5 bases at J, with 18 bases between the two ends. This CDR3 is 14 amino acids long.

This clonotype was counted only a few times. This rearrangement joins TRBV6-5 to TRBJ2-7; D is unclear. The CDR3 runs 15 residues. Germline values: CDR1 MNHEY, CDR2 SVGAGI. Between the trimmed V and J ends, which lost 0 bases and 0 bases, there was a span of 9 bases. The CDR3 nucleotides read TGTGCCAGCAGTTACTCGAGAGACCCCTCCTACGAGCAGTACTTC. It specifies CASSYSRDPSYEQYF.

The chain has TRBV5-4 and TRBJ2-3; no reliable D call. Trimming removed 1 base from V and 6 bases from J, with 12 bases in between. The CDR3 length is 14 residues. Germline V lookup: CDR1 SGHNT, CDR2 YYREEE (reference sequence). The CDR3 loop reads CASSLIDSSDTQYF. The DNA of the CDR3 is TGTGCCAGCAGCTTGATCGATTCAAGCGATACGCAGTATTTT.

This clonotype was picked up many times. The chain is built from TRBV12-3 or TRBV12-4 and TRBJ2-5, with 10 nucleotides matching TRBD1. CDR3 size: 14 residues. Losses at the gene ends were 6 bases for V and 7 bases for J; bases not matched to a gene: 8. The CDR3 bases are TGTGCCAGCAGCGCGGACCGGGACAGGGGGACCCAGTACTTC. Protein: CASSADRDRGTQYF.

This clonotype was counted at least ten times. This chain connects TRBV28 to TRBJ2-1, with D perhaps assigned TRBD1 or TRBD2 (5 bases each). Trimming removed 5 bases at V and 2 bases at J, with 13 bases between. Germline assignment: CDR1 MDHEN and CDR2 SYDVKM. The CDR3 contains 15 residues. CDR3 amino acids: CASSPRDHTYNEQFF. The CDR3 DNA sequence: TGTGCCAGCAGTCCCCGGGACCATACCTACAATGAGCAGTTCTTC.

In its sample, this clonotype was seen a few times. The gene calls are TRBV7-9 and TRBJ1-1, with 10 bases matching TRBD1. The J segment lost 1 base and the V segment lost 0 bases, leaving 5 bases of the junction unmatched. The CDR3 spans 17 residues. Germline V CDR1 and CDR2: SEHNR, FQNEAQ (reference sequence). The CDR3 bases are TGTGCCAGCAGCTTAGCGCTGACAGGGGGCGCGAACACTGAAGCTTTCTTT. Its protein is CASSLALTGGANTEAFF.

The chain combines TRBV27 with TRBJ1-1, with unresolved D. The V end lost 4 bases, the J end lost 1 base, and 7 bases lay between the germline ends. Looked up from germline, CDR1 is MNHEY and CDR2 is SMNVEV (reference sequence). CDR3 length: 13 residues. The CDR3 DNA reads as TGTGCCAGCAGTTGGAGGGAGAACACTGAAGCTTTCTTT. Protein: CASSWRENTEAFF.

This clonotype was observed many times. V usage is TRBV11-2 and J usage is TRBJ2-1; D may be TRBD1 or TRBD2 (6 bases each). The CDR3 is 16 residues long. Trimming took off 4 bases at V and 3 bases at J, with 16 bases between the two ends. Per germline, CDR1 SGHAT and CDR2 FQNNGV. CDR3 sequence (DNA): TGTGCCAGCAGCTCCACTGGAGGGGGTTACTACAATGAGCAGTTCTTC. It encodes CASSSTGGGYYNEQFF.

This clonotype was counted at least ten times. This sequence joins TRBV9 and TRBJ2-1; 7 bases are shared with TRBD2. This CDR3 is 15 amino acids long. J gave up 7 bases and V 4 bases, and 11 bases lay outside the gene matches. CDR1 and CDR2 from the germline V gene are SGDLS and YYNGEE. This chain's CDR3 is CASSPNSGLMNEQFF. As DNA, the CDR3 is TGTGCCAGCAGCCCCAATAGCGGGCTCATGAATGAGCAGTTCTTC. Together with reference TRBV9 and TRBJ2-1, the CDR3 gives the full variable domain: DSGVTQTPKHLITATGQRVTLRCSPRSGDLSVYWYQQSLDQGLQFLIQYYNGEERAKGNILERFSAQQFPDLHSELNLSSLELGDSALYFCASSPNSGLMNEQFFGPGTRLTVL.

This clonotype was recorded many times. The chain uses TRBV5-1 and TRBJ1-5, with D perhaps TRBD1 (6 bases). There are 16 residues in the CDR3. Germline CDR1 reads SGHRS; CDR2 reads YFSETQ. V was trimmed by 0 bases and J by 3 bases, leaving 13 bases between them. CDR3 sequence: CASSLGIGGANQPQHF. CDR3 coding DNA: TGCGCCAGCAGCTTGGGGATCGGGGGCGCCAATCAGCCCCAGCATTTT.